This TCR beta chain was captured by sequencing in a study of STAT5B mutations in CD4+ large granular lymphocyte leukemia (dated by TCRdb to 2022 to 2024). With respect to the entire study: Among healthy controls, the CDR3 'QG' motif was associated with a particular HLA allele. The study compared the TCRbeta repertoires of patients with CD4+ T-cell large granular lymphocyte leukemia against the TCRbeta repertoires of healthy blood donors. Flow cytometry on FACSCanto II or FACSVerse showed that the purified fractions were more than 95% pure among lymphocytes.

In the case of this clone: The specificity of this receptor is unknown. Qualities for individual bases were not recorded, and no much larger clone is one base off.

The immunoSEQ assay at survey resolution was used to sequence TCRbeta rearrangements from genomic DNA. The published analysis was carried out like this. In the TCR sequencing data, the lowest productive clonotype frequency that could be detected was 2.59 x 10-5. Only productive TCRbeta rearrangements, defined as complete and in-frame sequences, were included in the analyses. Sample clonality was computed as Simpson clonality in the immunoSEQ Analyzer version 3.0. Clones were binned by frequency as very rare, small, medium, large (1-20%) or hyperexpanded (>20%). Generation probabilities were estimated with OLGA 1.2.3, V-gene circos plots were generated with VDJtools, specificities were searched for in VDJdb, and CDR3 motifs were identified with GLIPH. TCRdb's version of the immuneACCESS table is confined to in-frame rearrangements and falls short of the full clone set. An unresolved V gene accounts for under half of the shortfall where checked; the remainder is of unknown origin. V and J calls and clone size come straight from that table; D and trimming were deduced from the DNA. The sample table shows approximately 30,000 clones, and 65% to 85% are seen once. Of the sample, roughly 2% falls within the top ten clones.

Overall study outcomes, separate from this receptor: Each patient's main leukemic clonotypes were private, but about 27% of these clonotypes showed up at low frequency in the non-leukemic repertoires of other patients. CD4-sorted patient repertoires appeared more clonal than healthy CD4+ repertoires, and this difference persisted after removing the putative leukemic clones. The data were not HLA-matched, and the higher clonality in CD4+ T-LGLL than in CD8+ T-LGLL could be due to the relatively small sample size. TRBV06-family usage was enriched among the top patient clones (8/27) compared with healthy controls (2/35).

Buffy coats from some 35 blood donors, supplied by the Finnish Red Cross blood service, were used as healthy controls. All TCR-sequenced material derived from peripheral blood: patient blood samples and healthy donor buffy coats. Peripheral blood mononuclear cells were isolated by Ficoll-Hypaque gradient centrifugation. CD4+ cells were magnetically purified from the buffy coats of healthy controls. The Gentra Puregene Cell and Tissue kit was used to extract genomic DNA, and a Qubit 2.0 fluorometer was used to measure the amount of genomic DNA. V is cut back by 4 bases and J by 0 bases, with 2 bases in the junction unmatched. Per the germline V gene, SGHTA is the CDR1 and FQGTGA is the CDR2. The CDR3 runs 16 residues from the cysteine to the phenylalanine. Kept here is only the CDR3 DNA, which spans 48 bases and is read in frame from base 1.

Recombination joined TRBV7-3 with TRBJ2-1; TRBD2 fits 11 bases in the junction. Input material: CD4+ T cells from blood buffy coats. This receptor was obtained from a human donor in good health. The DNA is as follows: TGTGCCAGCAGCTCTAGCGGGGGGAGCTCCTACAATGAGCAGTTCTTC. Its translation reads: CASSSSGGSSYNEQFF.